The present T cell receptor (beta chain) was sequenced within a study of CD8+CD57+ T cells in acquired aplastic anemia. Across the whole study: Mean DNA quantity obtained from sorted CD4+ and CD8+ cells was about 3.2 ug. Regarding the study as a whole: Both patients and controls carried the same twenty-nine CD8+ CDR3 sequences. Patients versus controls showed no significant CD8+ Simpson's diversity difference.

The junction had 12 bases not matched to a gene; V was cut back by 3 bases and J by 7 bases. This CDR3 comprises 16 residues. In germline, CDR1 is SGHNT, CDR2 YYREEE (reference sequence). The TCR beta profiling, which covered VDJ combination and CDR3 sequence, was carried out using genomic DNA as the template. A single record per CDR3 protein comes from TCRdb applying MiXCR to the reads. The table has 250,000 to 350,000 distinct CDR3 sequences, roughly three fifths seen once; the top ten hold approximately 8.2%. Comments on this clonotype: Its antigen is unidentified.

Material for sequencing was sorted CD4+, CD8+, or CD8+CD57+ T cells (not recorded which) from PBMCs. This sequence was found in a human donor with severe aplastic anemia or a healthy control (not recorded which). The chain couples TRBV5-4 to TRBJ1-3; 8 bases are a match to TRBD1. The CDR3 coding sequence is TGTGCCAGCAGCTCACAGGACAGGGCGAAGGGGAACACCATATATTTT. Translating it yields CASSSQDRAKGNTIYF.